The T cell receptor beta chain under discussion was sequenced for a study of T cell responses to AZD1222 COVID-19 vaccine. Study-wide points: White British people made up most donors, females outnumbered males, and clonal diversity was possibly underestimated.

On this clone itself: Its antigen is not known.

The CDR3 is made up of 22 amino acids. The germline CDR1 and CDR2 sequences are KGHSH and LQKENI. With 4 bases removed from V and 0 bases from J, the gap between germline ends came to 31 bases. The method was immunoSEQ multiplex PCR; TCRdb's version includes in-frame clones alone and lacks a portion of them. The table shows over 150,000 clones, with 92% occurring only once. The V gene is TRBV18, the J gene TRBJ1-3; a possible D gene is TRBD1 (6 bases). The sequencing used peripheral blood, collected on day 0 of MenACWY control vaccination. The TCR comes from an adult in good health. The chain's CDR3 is CASSLFSSGQPSSNPSGNTIYF. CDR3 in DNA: TGTGCCAGCTCACTTTTCTCGAGCGGACAGCCGTCATCGAATCCCTCTGGAAACACCATATATTTT.